This passage covers 27 T cell receptor beta chains from one sample sequenced in a study of identifying expanded T cells in peripheral blood. The data were produced by immunoSEQ multiplex PCR, yet TCRdb's version contains in-frame clones alone and is incomplete. This table has 85,000 to 90,000 clones, 86% appearing once. Sequencing was performed on blood. Source of these receptors: a person aged 18 to 70 in good health.

This clone was detected many times. The chain employs TRBV2 and TRBJ1-4; TRBD1 is a possible D gene (5 bases). The V end was cut by 0 bases, the J end by 8 bases, with 22 bases between. Germline assignment: CDR1 SNHLY and CDR2 FYNNEI. The CDR3 covers 18 residues. CDR3: CASSEAPIDSLPGEKLFF. The CDR3 DNA reads as TGTGCCAGCAGTGAAGCGCCAATTGACAGCCTACCGGGGGAAAAACTGTTTTTT.

The genes are TRBV18 and TRBJ1-2; the match to TRBD1 covers 7 bases. The trim removed 0 bases at V and 0 bases at J, leaving 4 bases unmatched. Germline loops: CDR1 KGHSH, CDR2 LQKENI. This CDR3 spans 16 amino acids. Here the CDR3 reads CASSPPGQTTNYGYTF. For the CDR3, the DNA is TGTGCCAGCTCACCACCGGGACAGACAACTAACTATGGCTACACCTTC.

The rearrangement links TRBV4-1 to TRBJ1-4; no firm D call. The CDR3 runs 16 residues. V was pared by 4 bases and J by 7 bases, with 19 bases between. Germline V gene sequence: CDR1 MGHRA, CDR2 YSYEKL. The CDR3 bases are TGCGCCAGCAGCCCACTGAACGGGAGAAGTAGTGAAAAACTGTTTTTT. This translates into CASSPLNGRSSEKLFF.

This clone was counted once. The junction does not match germline at one end; this may be a read error. CDR3 sequence (DNA): TGTGCCAGCAGTGTGCAGGGTACCGGAGAGCTTGTCTTT. This translates into CASSVQGTGELVF. The genes are TRBV2 and TRBJ1-1; possible D gene TRBD1, 5 bases. This CDR3 has 13 amino acids. Germline loops: CDR1 SNHLY, CDR2 FYNNEI.

This sequence joins TRBV11-2 and TRBJ2-7, with D possibly matching TRBD1 (5 bases). The V end lost 5 bases, the J end lost 6 bases, and 11 bases lay between the germline ends. The CDR3 has 12 residues. The germline V gene encodes CDR1 SGHAT and CDR2 FQNNGV. The CDR3 loop reads CASSQIRVEQYF. The DNA for the CDR3 is TGTGCCAGCAGCCAAATCAGGGTCGAGCAGTACTTC.

This rearrangement joins TRBV4-1 to TRBJ1-2; D remains ambiguous. The CDR3 runs to 14 residues. Trimming shortened V by 1 base and J by 7 bases, and 13 bases separated the two germline ends. Germline V gene lookup returns CDR1 MGHRA and CDR2 YSYEKL. Written as DNA, the CDR3 is TGCGCCAGCAGCCAAGGATTGGGGATCGGTGGCTACACCTTC. It encodes CASSQGLGIGGYTF.

V is TRBV5-1 and J is TRBJ2-1, with D unresolved. There are 14 residues in the CDR3. The V gene's germline CDR1 is SGHRS and CDR2 YFSETQ. The ends were cut back, 1 base at V and 7 bases at J, with 12 bases in the middle. The CDR3 here is CASSLPDTWNEQFF. DNA of the CDR3: TGCGCCAGCAGCTTGCCCGATACATGGAATGAGCAGTTCTTC. The full variable domain, rest sourced from reference TRBV5-1 and TRBJ2-1, is KAGVTQTPRYLIKTRGQQVTLSCSPISGHRSVSWYQQTPGQGLQFLFEYFSETQRNKGNFPGRFSGRQFSNSRSEMNVSTLELGDSALYLCASSLPDTWNEQFFGPGTRLTVL.

This clone was found once. The chain carries TRBV19 and TRBJ1-1, with 9 nucleotides matching TRBD1. The CDR3 sequence is 18 residues long. Germline V gene sequence: CDR1 LNHDA, CDR2 SQIVND (reference sequence). Trimming removed 3 bases from V and 7 bases from J; junction bases left unmatched: 18. In nucleotides, the CDR3 is TGTGCCAGTAGTATCCAACACACACTAGGACAGGGGCGACTTGAAGCTTTCTTT. Its protein product is CASSIQHTLGQGRLEAFF.

V usage is TRBV19 and J usage is TRBJ1-2; D remains unclear. The V and J ends lost 5 bases and 1 base respectively, with 14 bases between them. Germline CDR1 is LNHDA and CDR2 is SQIVND (reference sequence). This CDR3 comprises 15 residues. The CDR3 is CASSATYGSNYGYTF. CDR3 bases: TGTGCCAGTAGTGCCACTTACGGGAGTAACTATGGCTACACCTTC.

V usage is TRBV2 and J usage is TRBJ1-1; TRBD1 matches 7 bases. Germline V gene lookup returns CDR1 SNHLY and CDR2 FYNNEI. The CDR3 consists of 15 residues. V was pared by 7 bases and J by 1 base, with 9 bases of the junction left unmatched. DNA of the CDR3: TGTGCCAGCAAGAGAGAACAGGGGCCGAACACTGAAGCTTTCTTT. It is translated as CASKREQGPNTEAFF.

The chain uses TRBV6-6 and TRBJ1-6, with D possibly TRBD1 on 5 matching bases. The CDR3 is 15 amino acids. Trimming removed 6 bases at V and 7 bases at J, with 16 bases between. Germline CDR1 reads MNHNY; CDR2 reads SVGAGI (reference sequence). CDR3: CASRRGVIENSPLHF. The CDR3 nucleotides read TGTGCCAGCAGAAGAGGGGTAATAGAAAATTCACCCCTCCACTTT.

CDR3: CASSWGGRLSSYNEQFF. CDR3 DNA sequence: TGTGCCAGCAGCTGGGGCGGGCGCCTCAGCTCCTACAATGAGCAGTTCTTC. The chain links TRBV11-3 to TRBJ2-1; TRBD1 or TRBD2 may be the D gene (5 bases each). The CDR3 spans 17 residues. The germline V gene encodes CDR1 SGHNT and CDR2 YENEEA. V lost 4 bases and J lost 0, with 16 bases in between.

In this sample, this clone turned up once. The rearrangement uses TRBV5-4 and TRBJ1-1; the D gene is possibly TRBD1 (5 bases). Germline values: CDR1 SGHNT, CDR2 YYREEE (reference sequence). Trimming cost V 4 bases and J 4 bases, with 17 bases left between them. The CDR3 spans 15 residues. CDR3 loop: CASSHGGEGGTEAFF. The CDR3 coding sequence is TGTGCCAGCAGCCACGGGGGGGAGGGCGGCACTGAAGCTTTCTTT.

The rearrangement joins TRBV19 to TRBJ1-1, with 9 bases matching TRBD1. The CDR3 runs 12 residues. V was clipped by 10 bases and J by 1 base; unmatched bases: 1. Per the germline V gene, CDR1 is LNHDA and CDR2 is SQIVND (reference sequence). The CDR3 protein is CATGQGNTEAFF. The CDR3 DNA reads as TGTGCCACGGGACAGGGGAACACTGAAGCTTTCTTT.

The chain has TRBV9 and TRBJ2-3, with TRBD1 matching over 9 bases. Germline CDR1 reads SGDLS; CDR2 reads YYNGEE. The CDR3 spans 15 residues. V lost 4 bases, J lost 3 bases, and 6 bases stayed unmatched. The CDR3 nucleotides read TGTGCCAGCAGCCCGCGGACAGGGGTGACAGATACGCAGTATTTT. Amino acid sequence: CASSPRTGVTDTQYF.

This chain connects TRBV7-9 to TRBJ2-5, with a possible D match to TRBD2 (7 bases). The CDR3 loop spans 17 amino acids. Trimming removed 5 bases from V and 5 bases from J, with 24 bases in between. Per germline, CDR1 SEHNR and CDR2 FQNEAQ (reference sequence). The CDR3 DNA is TGTGCCAGCAGCCTGGCACAGGGTCTTCGGGGGGTGGAGACCCAGTACTTC. Encoded protein: CASSLAQGLRGVETQYF.

This chain uses TRBV6-1 with TRBJ2-7; D may be TRBD1 (6 bases). V gave up 8 bases and J gave up 6 bases, with 23 bases separating them. This CDR3 has 15 amino acids. CDR1 is MNHNS, CDR2 SASEGT, per germline. The CDR3 protein is CASSLHREPYVEQYF. CDR3 sequence (DNA): TGTGCCAGCTCACTACACAGGGAGCCGTATGTCGAGCAGTACTTC.

The rearrangement joins TRBV29-1 to TRBJ1-1; 7 bases align to TRBD1. This CDR3 is built from 15 residues. J gave up 4 bases and V 4 bases, and 12 bases lay outside the gene matches. CDR1 and CDR2 from the germline V gene are SQVTM and ANQGSEA. The CDR3 loop reads CSVGDPRRGLTEAFF. The DNA of the CDR3 is TGCAGCGTTGGGGACCCACGGAGGGGGCTCACTGAAGCTTTCTTT.

The V and J genes are TRBV4-3 and TRBJ2-5, with TRBD1 matching over 9 bases. The J call may be mistaken, given a closer DNA end match to TRBJ2-7. This CDR3 is 15 amino acids long. Germline V lookup: CDR1 LGHNA, CDR2 YSLEER. DNA of the CDR3: TGCGCCAGCAGCCAAGATTTGGGACAGGGCTACGAGCAGTACTTC. Residues: CASSQDLGQGYEQYF.

The CDR3 spells CASGDTQQETQYF. CDR3 DNA sequence: TGTGCCAGTGGTGATACTCAACAAGAGACCCAGTACTTC. This chain uses TRBV19 with TRBJ2-5, with no clear D. The CDR3 is made up of 13 amino acids. Germline CDR1 reads LNHDA; CDR2 reads SQIVND (reference sequence). Between the trimmed V and J ends, which lost 8 bases and 2 bases, there was a span of 12 bases.

As DNA, the CDR3 is TGTGCCAGCAGCTTATCCAGGGAGACCCAGTACTTC. Amino acid sequence: CASSLSRETQYF. This chain connects TRBV7-2 to TRBJ2-5; no clear D. The CDR3 contains 12 residues. Germline V CDR1 and CDR2: SGHTA, FQGNSA. V was clipped by 2 bases and J by 5 bases, with 6 bases between them.

The chain uses TRBV9 and TRBJ2-1; D may be TRBD1 (6 bases). V was shortened by 0 bases and J by 7 bases, with 11 bases between the two germline ends. Germline V gives CDR1 SGDLS, CDR2 YYNGEE. The CDR3 is 14 amino acids. The CDR3 bases are TGTGCCAGCAGCGTAGGAGGGGGTTCTAATGAGCAGTTCTTC. It is translated as CASSVGGGSNEQFF.

This clone turned up a few times. V gene TRBV25-1 combines with J gene TRBJ1-6; 7 nucleotides agree with TRBD1. The V and J ends lost 8 bases and 7 bases, in that order; junction bases with no gene match: 14. Germline-derived CDR1 and CDR2 are MGHDK and SYGVNS. The CDR3 runs 16 residues. This CDR3 is CASGGSPGQQNSPLHF. CDR3 DNA sequence: TGTGCCAGCGGGGGATCACCGGGACAGCAGAATTCACCCCTCCACTTT.

The chain couples TRBV5-6 to TRBJ1-5, with D unresolved. In germline, CDR1 is SGHDT, CDR2 YYEEEE. The V end was cut by 0 bases, the J end by 4 bases, with 8 bases between. The CDR3 is made up of 14 amino acids. The CDR3 reads CASSLGRINQPQHF. The CDR3 DNA reads as TGTGCCAGCAGCTTGGGACGGATAAATCAGCCCCAGCATTTT.

This rearrangement joins TRBV10-2 to TRBJ1-1; D gene ambiguous. V shed 5 bases and J shed 6 bases, with 10 bases lying between them. CDR3 length: 12 amino acids. Per the germline V gene, CDR1 is WSHSY and CDR2 is SAAADI. As DNA, the CDR3 is TGCGCCAGCAGTCTTGCTCTGGCTGAAGCTTTCTTT. Translated: CASSLALAEAFF.

This clone came up once. The gene calls are TRBV6-6 and TRBJ1-6; 7 bases align to TRBD1. Per germline, CDR1 MNHNY and CDR2 SVGAGI (reference sequence). V lost 5 bases and J lost 8; bases outside the gene matches: 6. The CDR3 runs 14 residues. The CDR3 coding sequence is TGTGCCAGCAGTCTGACAGGGCTGGATTCACCCCTCCACTTT. This sequence encodes CASSLTGLDSPLHF.

This chain joins TRBV27 and TRBJ2-7, with D perhaps given as TRBD1 or TRBD2 (5 bases each). The CDR3 is made up of 12 amino acids. The V gene lost 3 bases and the J gene lost 5 bases, with 8 bases spanning the gap. Germline V gives CDR1 MNHEY, CDR2 SMNVEV (reference sequence). CDR3 sequence reads: CASSFWGHEQYF. CDR3 DNA sequence: TGTGCCAGCAGTTTTTGGGGACACGAGCAGTACTTC.